What follows describes a single TCR beta chain. The antigen remains undetermined. The data are from a study of T cells after posttransplantation cyclophosphamide. Data came from immunoSEQ multiplex PCR; TCRdb stores just in-frame clones and leaves some out. The sample consists of approximately 30,000 clones, 90% to 95% of them appearing once. The germline V gene has CDR1 MNHEY and CDR2 SVGAGI. V shed 11 bases and J shed 0 bases, with 9 bases lying between them. CDR3 length equals 12 residues. Cells defined as naive were viable CD3+CD4+ or CD3+CD8+ and CCR7+CD45RA+CD45RO-CD95-CD27+CD28+. Study-wide results and limits: Later post-transplant blood repertoires were often dominated by donor CD8+ memory clones. Skin or GI-infiltrating T cells shared few TRB sequences with blood.

The chain recombines TRBV6-5 with TRBJ2-3, with D maybe TRBD2 (6 bases). Specimen: naive CD4+ T cells sorted from PBMCs. The clonotype originates from a woman aged 55-75 years in good health, CMV-negative, and a related stem cell transplant donor. CDR3 in amino acids: CAGGGSTDTQYF. Written as DNA, the CDR3 is TGTGCCGGGGGAGGCAGCACAGATACGCAGTATTTT.